This T cell receptor beta chain was obtained from a study of blood T cell repertoires in COVID-19. Background on the study: Whether acute or convalescent, the COVID-19 samples came from the United States, Italy and Spain.

Sequenced by immunoSEQ multiplex PCR; TCRdb stores in-frame clones only, minus some. The sample holds around 100,000 clones, around four fifths seen once. V was trimmed by 0 bases and J by 6 bases, leaving 15 bases between them. This CDR3 contains 16 residues. Germline V lookup: CDR1 SGHNT, CDR2 YYREEE (reference sequence). The clonotype was recovered from a man aged 55 to 70 with acute or convalescent COVID-19. Sequences were obtained from peripheral blood. This chain connects TRBV5-4 to TRBJ2-2, with D tentatively TRBD1 (5 bases). CDR3 sequence (DNA): TGTGCCAGCAGCTTGGGGGGCAGACGGTCTGCCGGGGAGCTGTTTTTT. It encodes CASSLGGRRSAGELFF.